These T cell receptor beta chains were read from a single sample in a study of identical twins' blood T cells. TCRdb ran MiXCR on the 5' RACE reads and lists one entry per CDR3 protein. This sample carries roughly 340,000 distinct CDR3 sequences, 25% to 35% of them seen once, and the ten largest clones take 6% to 7%. Sequenced sample: PBMCs. These receptors all come from a woman aged 18-55 years in good health. Each CDR3 is given with its conserved first and last residue. D genes are given only for firm matches. The size entry is marked missing in some rows and otherwise reads once, few, many or a size class.

CAGNPGGGTDTQYF,TGTGCCGGCAACCCAGGAGGGGGCACAGATACGCAGTATTTT,-,-,TRBJ2-3,TRBV2
CASPRESGYTF,TGTGCCAGCCCCAGGGAATCGGGCTACACCTTC,-,few,TRBJ1-2,TRBV2
CASSFVGLAGATEKQYF,TGTGCCAGCAGCTTCGTCGGACTAGCGGGGGCTACGGAGAAGCAGTACTTC,TRBD2,few,TRBJ2-7,TRBV13
CASSQERGSGFYSNQPQHF,TGCGCCAGCAGCCAAGAGCGCGGCAGCGGGTTTTATAGCAATCAGCCCCAGCATTTT,-,many,TRBJ1-5,TRBV4-3
CASSNVGRLNTGELFF,TGCGCCAGCAGTAATGTAGGGCGTTTGAACACCGGGGAGCTGTTTTTT,-,-,TRBJ2-2,TRBV10-2
CASSVISGTGELFF,TGTGCCAGCAGTGTAATTAGCGGGACCGGGGAGCTGTTTTTT,TRBD2,few,TRBJ2-2,TRBV6-1
CASSQRNTGELFF,TGTGCCAGCAGCCAGAGGAACACCGGGGAGCTGTTTTTT,-,few,TRBJ2-2,TRBV4-2
CSVTFLHRAGEAFF,TGCAGCGTTACCTTCCTACACAGGGCTGGTGAAGCTTTCTTT,-,many,TRBJ1-1,TRBV29-1
CASSPPTSGNTIYF,TGTGCCAGCTCACCCCCGACATCTGGAAACACCATATATTTT,-,few,TRBJ1-3,TRBV18
CASSLAPGDFEQFF,TGTGCCAGCAGCTTAGCCCCTGGGGATTTTGAGCAGTTCTTC,-,few,TRBJ2-1,TRBV7-2
CASSQVVRFDNEQFF,TGCGCCAGCAGCCAAGTAGTACGCTTCGACAATGAGCAGTTCTTC,-,few,TRBJ2-1,TRBV4-3
CASNHNTGELFF,TGTGCCAGCAACCACAACACCGGGGAGCTGTTTTTT,-,few,TRBJ2-2,TRBV2
CSVQNREPEQYF,TGCAGCGTTCAGAACAGGGAGCCCGAGCAGTACTTC,-,-,TRBJ2-7,TRBV29-1
CASSEIGREDTDTQYF,TGTGCCAGCAGTGAAATCGGGCGGGAGGACACAGATACGCAGTATTTT,TRBD2,-,TRBJ2-3,TRBV6-4
CSVEKRGPSWYF,TGCAGCGTTGAGAAGCGGGGGCCCTCCTGGTACTTC,TRBD2,-,TRBJ2-7,TRBV29-1
CATSRTGYGDEQFF,TGTGCCACCAGTAGGACAGGGTATGGGGATGAGCAGTTCTTC,TRBD1,-,TRBJ2-1,TRBV24-1
CSATGQGEGNEQFF,TGCAGTGCTACAGGACAGGGCGAGGGGAATGAGCAGTTCTTC,TRBD1,-,TRBJ2-1,TRBV20-1
CASVYGLAGAQETQYF,TGTGCCAGTGTCTATGGGCTAGCGGGAGCCCAAGAGACCCAGTACTTC,TRBD2,-,TRBJ2-5,TRBV2
CSARDLAAADTQYF,TGCAGTGCTAGAGATCTAGCGGCGGCAGATACGCAGTATTTT,TRBD2,-,TRBJ2-3,TRBV20-1
CASSLAGYQETQYF,TGCGCCAGCAGCTTGGCCGGGTACCAAGAGACCCAGTACTTC,-,many,TRBJ2-5,TRBV5-1
CASALSGSVYNEQFF,TGTGCCAGCGCCCTCAGCGGGAGTGTCTACAATGAGCAGTTCTTC,TRBD2,-,TRBJ2-1,TRBV6-5
CSARNRQAPSYEQYF,TGCAGTGCTAGAAATCGGCAGGCCCCCTCCTACGAGCAGTACTTC,-,few,TRBJ2-7,TRBV20-1
CASSPYEDGGNTIYF,TGTGCCAGCAGCCCCTACGAAGACGGAGGAAACACCATATATTTT,-,-,TRBJ1-3,TRBV3-1
CASSQSRQIGDTIYF,TGTGCCAGCAGCCAATCCCGCCAAATAGGAGACACCATATATTTT,-,few,TRBJ1-3,TRBV16
CASSQGNGEQYF,TGTGCCAGCTCACAGGGGAATGGGGAGCAGTACTTC,-,few,TRBJ2-7,TRBV18
CSAMGTIYNDQFF,TGCAGTGCTATGGGGACTATTTACAATGATCAGTTCTTC,TRBD2,-,TRBJ2-1,TRBV20-1
CAIRSTGENSPLHF,TGTGCCATCAGATCGACAGGAGAGAATTCACCCCTCCACTTT,-,-,TRBJ1-6,TRBV10-3
CSGSWIGTEAFF,TGCAGCGGCAGTTGGATCGGCACTGAAGCTTTCTTT,-,many,TRBJ1-1,TRBV29-1
CASSALSGGNNGYAGELFF,TGTGCCAGCAGCGCCTTGTCCGGGGGCAATAATGGGTACGCCGGGGAGCTGTTTTTT,-,-,TRBJ2-2,TRBV9
CASSLAWGQPQHF,TGTGCCAGCAGCCTGGCGTGGGGTCAGCCCCAGCATTTT,-,few,TRBJ1-5,TRBV6-6
CASCQTRDSNNEQFF,TGCGCCAGCTGCCAAACCCGGGACTCCAACAATGAGCAGTTCTTC,-,-,TRBJ2-1,TRBV4-3
CASSYDGQGALAYGYTF,TGTGCCAGCAGTTACGACGGACAGGGGGCGCTTGCCTATGGCTACACCTTC,TRBD1,-,TRBJ1-2,TRBV6-2/TRBV6-3
CATSDRISELFF,TGTGCCACCAGTGACAGAATATCGGAGCTGTTTTTT,-,-,TRBJ2-2,TRBV24-1
CSSGLAGVTSTDTQYF,TGCAGTTCTGGACTAGCGGGGGTTACTAGCACAGATACGCAGTATTTT,TRBD2,few,TRBJ2-3,TRBV20-1
CASSQMYQETQYF,TGCGCCAGCAGCCAGATGTACCAAGAGACCCAGTACTTC,-,-,TRBJ2-5,TRBV4-3
CASGEWTGRNEKLFF,TGTGCCAGCGGTGAATGGACAGGAAGGAATGAAAAACTGTTTTTT,TRBD1,-,TRBJ1-4,TRBV6-1
CASSQTTGFNEKLFF,TGCGCCAGCTCGCAAACGACAGGGTTTAATGAAAAACTGTTTTTT,TRBD1,few,TRBJ1-4,TRBV5-1
CASSFSGDYYGYTF,TGTGCCAGCAGCTTTTCCGGGGACTACTATGGCTACACCTTC,-,-,TRBJ1-2,TRBV7-9
CASSFFGSQETQYF,TGTGCCAGCAGTTTCTTCGGGTCCCAAGAGACCCAGTACTTC,-,-,TRBJ2-5,TRBV12-3/TRBV12-4
CASNQRLAGVRDEQFF,TGTGCCAGCAATCAAAGGCTAGCGGGAGTCCGGGATGAGCAGTTCTTC,TRBD2,few,TRBJ2-1,TRBV12-3/TRBV12-4
CASSHRANYGYTF,TGTGCCAGCAGCCACCGGGCTAACTATGGCTACACCTTC,-,few,TRBJ1-2,TRBV3-1
CASSSRSAIEQYF,TGTGCCAGTAGTTCCCGCTCAGCGATCGAGCAGTACTTC,-,few,TRBJ2-7,TRBV19
CASTTQAYGELFF,TGTGCCAGCACTACCCAGGCATACGGGGAGCTGTTTTTT,-,few,TRBJ2-2,TRBV2
CSASGDPNQPQHF,TGCAGTGCTAGTGGGGACCCCAATCAGCCCCAGCATTTT,-,few,TRBJ1-5,TRBV20-1
CASSLGGLTTGELFF,TGCGCCAGCAGCTTGGGGGGCCTGACAACCGGGGAGCTGTTTTTT,-,-,TRBJ2-2,TRBV5-1
CASGLVPDRRKGSQPQHF,TGTGCTAGTGGTTTGGTCCCGGACAGGAGAAAAGGTAGCCAGCCCCAGCATTTT,TRBD1,few,TRBJ1-5,TRBV12-5
CASSLTAPGGNTIYF,TGTGCCAGCTCACTCACGGCCCCAGGAGGAAACACCATATATTTT,-,few,TRBJ1-3,TRBV18
CASSLSGWLGAFF,TGTGCCAGCAGCTTATCTGGATGGTTGGGAGCTTTCTTT,-,-,TRBJ1-1,TRBV7-2
CAIGADTQYF,TGTGCCATCGGGGCGGATACGCAGTATTTT,-,-,TRBJ2-3,TRBV12-3/TRBV12-4
CASSKKRGSTGETYEQYF,TGTGCCAGTAGTAAAAAGAGGGGCTCGACAGGAGAAACCTACGAGCAGTACTTC,-,-,TRBJ2-7,TRBV19
CASTTLRGNTGELFF,TGTGCCAGCACCACCTTAAGGGGGAACACCGGGGAGCTGTTTTTT,-,few,TRBJ2-2,TRBV11-2